Each of the 10 T cell receptor beta chains below was sequenced from the same sample in a study of T cell changes during pregnancy in multiple sclerosis. Libraries were prepared by immunoSEQ multiplex PCR; TCRdb keeps only in-frame clonotypes and omits some of them. The sample shows tens of thousands of clones, 85% to 95% of them seen only once. This specimen was CD8+ T cells from peripheral blood mononuclear cells, taken in the third trimester of pregnancy. The origin of the receptors is a female donor with multiple sclerosis, enrolled in a pregnancy study.

The chain employs TRBV20-1 and TRBJ2-7, with unresolved D. Trimming cost V 4 bases and J 5 bases, with 9 bases left between them. The CDR3 covers 11 residues. Germline V gene lookup returns CDR1 DFQATT and CDR2 SNEGSKA (reference sequence). CDR3 residues: CSATPLDEQYF. DNA of the CDR3: TGCAGTGCTACCCCTCTCGACGAGCAGTACTTC.

The chain carries TRBV4-1 and TRBJ2-1, with TRBD2 identical over 9 bases. Germline V gives CDR1 MGHRA, CDR2 YSYEKL. The CDR3 consists of 12 residues. J gave up 10 bases and V 7 bases, and 5 bases lay outside the gene matches. In DNA form, the CDR3 reads TGCGCCAGCAAGGGGACTAGCCAAGAGCAGTTCTTC. Translated: CASKGTSQEQFF.

V is TRBV27 and J is TRBJ2-7; TRBD2 is a possible D gene (6 bases). This CDR3 has 16 amino acids. Germline values: CDR1 MNHEY, CDR2 SMNVEV (reference sequence). Deletions cut 2 bases from V and 2 bases from J, with 16 bases between. In DNA, the CDR3 is TGTGCCAGCAGTTTACTGCAGGGAGGTGAGACCTACGAGCAGTACTTC. Protein sequence: CASSLLQGGETYEQYF.

This chain joins TRBV19 and TRBJ2-4; TRBD1 agrees at 8 bases. Germline lookup yields CDR1 LNHDA and CDR2 SQIVND (reference sequence). The J segment lost 8 bases and the V segment lost 0 bases, leaving 12 bases of the junction unmatched. CDR3 length equals 17 residues. This chain's CDR3 is CASSIDPTGVVGDIQYF. The CDR3 DNA follows: TGTGCCAGTAGTATAGATCCGACAGGGGTGGTTGGTGACATTCAGTACTTC.

V gene TRBV6-6 combines with J gene TRBJ2-5; TRBD1 is a possible D gene (5 bases). The CDR3 has 14 amino acids. The germline CDR1 and CDR2 sequences are MNHNY and SVGAGI (reference sequence). The ends were cut back, 0 bases at V and 3 bases at J, with 8 bases in the middle. The CDR3 DNA reads TGTGCCAGCAGTTACTCAGGGGTCAAAGAGACCCAGTACTTC. This translates into CASSYSGVKETQYF.

The gene calls are TRBV18 and TRBJ1-4, with unresolved D. V gave up 3 bases and J gave up 3 bases, with 14 bases separating them. Germline loops: CDR1 KGHSH, CDR2 LQKENI. The CDR3 has 16 amino acids. CDR3 region: CASSPTWGEANEKLFF. The CDR3 bases are TGTGCCAGCTCACCTACGTGGGGAGAGGCTAATGAAAAACTGTTTTTT.

The chain is built from TRBV9 and TRBJ2-3; D perhaps matches TRBD2 (6 bases). The CDR3 is 16 amino acids. Trimming took off 3 bases at V and 2 bases at J, with 16 bases between the two ends. From germline, CDR1 is SGDLS and CDR2 YYNGEE. In DNA form, the CDR3 reads TGTGCCAGCAGCGGTCAAGGCGGGGCCCACACAGATACGCAGTATTTT. Protein sequence: CASSGQGGAHTDTQYF.

The chain couples TRBV7-6 to TRBJ2-7, with 9 bases fitting TRBD1. The ends lost 2 bases at V and 5 bases at J; junction bases unmatched: 4. CDR1 and CDR2 (germline): SGHVS, FNYEAQ. The CDR3 has 14 amino acids. As DNA, the CDR3 is TGTGCCAGCAGCTTACGGGACAGGGTCCACGAGCAGTACTTC. As protein: CASSLRDRVHEQYF.

The rearrangement links TRBV29-1 to TRBJ2-1, with D possibly matching TRBD2 (6 bases). In germline, CDR1 is SQVTM, CDR2 ANQGSEA. V was clipped by 1 base and J by 6 bases, with 10 bases between them. The CDR3 runs 13 residues. For the CDR3, the DNA is TGCAGCGTTGAAGGGGGACTGGTCAATGAGCAGTTCTTC. Translating gives CSVEGGLVNEQFF.

This clone appeared a single time. The chain employs TRBV27 and TRBJ2-3; D might be TRBD2 (5 bases). Germline loops: CDR1 MNHEY, CDR2 SMNVEV (reference sequence). Trimming cost V 7 bases and J 1 base, with 18 bases left between them. The CDR3 sequence is 16 residues long. CDR3 sequence reads: CASTPDPGWGTDTQYF. CDR3 DNA sequence: TGTGCCAGCACCCCCGACCCGGGGTGGGGCACAGATACGCAGTATTTT.